This entry concerns a single T cell receptor (beta chain). This entry belongs to a study of identical twins. The J segment lost 8 bases and the V segment lost 2 bases, leaving 7 bases of the junction unmatched. Germline loops: CDR1 MNHEY, CDR2 SVGAGI. This CDR3 spans 15 amino acids. TCRdb processed the 5' RACE reads anew with MiXCR; each CDR3 protein has one entry. The table shows 1.5 million or so distinct CDR3 sequences, with 25% to 35% occurring only once. The V and J genes are TRBV6-5 and TRBJ2-4; 9 bases fit TRBD2. The sample consisted of cord blood. This receptor was taken from a newborn girl in good health. The CDR3 region has the DNA TGTGCCAGCAGTTACACCGGGACTAGCAGGGACATTCAGTACTTC. Protein sequence: CASSYTGTSRDIQYF.